The clone carrying this T cell receptor (beta chain) turned up a few times. The sample is drawn from a study of T cell repertoires in cytomegalovirus infection. Background on the study: Public signatures in TCR beta pointed to CMV infection and matching HLA type.

Germline V gene lookup returns CDR1 MDHEN and CDR2 SYDVKM. Trimming pared 3 bases from V and 6 bases from J, leaving 11 bases between. The CDR3 extends over 14 amino acids. TCRdb re-derived calls from the reads in MiXCR, one entry per CDR3 protein. The data hold approximately 500,000 distinct CDR3 sequences, with roughly 10% observed a single time. The sequencing input was PBMCs. The sequence derives from a human donor in good health (CMV status not recorded). Some clones in this sample may be carry-over from other donors' samples. The V and J genes are TRBV28 and TRBJ1-4, with TRBD1 as a possible D gene (6 bases). In nucleotides, the CDR3 is TGTGCCAGCAGTTTGGTGGGGGCAGATGAAAAACTGTTTTTT. Encoded protein: CASSLVGADEKLFF.